The 2 T cell receptor beta chains reported below all come from one sample, sequenced in a study of T cell responses to AZD1222 COVID-19 vaccine. Method: immunoSEQ multiplex PCR; TCRdb's copy keeps in-frame clones and lacks some. The sample has 65,000 to 70,000 clones; about 88% are singletons. This material consisted of peripheral blood, taken on day 0 of AZD1222 vaccination. The source is an adult in good health.

CDR3 sequence reads: CASSLTGSGIYGYTF. DNA of the CDR3: TGTGCCAGCTCACTCACCGGGTCAGGGATCTATGGCTACACCTTC. The chain is built from TRBV18 and TRBJ1-2, with D possibly matching TRBD1 (5 bases). Germline V gene lookup returns CDR1 KGHSH and CDR2 LQKENI. Trimming shortened V by 4 bases and J by 4 bases, and 16 bases separated the two germline ends. This CDR3 comprises 15 residues. Supplemented by reference TRBV18 and TRBJ1-2, the full variable domain reads NAGVMQNPRHLVRRRGQEARLRCSPMKGHSHVYWYRQLPEEGLKFMVYLQKENIIDESGMPKERFSAEFPKEGPSILRIQQVVRGDSAAYFCASSLTGSGIYGYTFGSGTRLTVV.

The chain has TRBV6-4 and TRBJ2-1, with D possibly being TRBD2 (5 bases). V lost 3 bases and J lost 2, with 5 bases in between. The germline gives CDR1 MRHNA, CDR2 SNTAGT. The CDR3 is made up of 13 amino acids. The CDR3 region is CASSDSAYNEQFF. CDR3 coding DNA: TGTGCCAGCAGTGATAGCGCCTACAATGAGCAGTTCTTC.